The sequence of this TCR beta chain was determined in a study of long-term antiretroviral therapy in people with HIV. Sequencing used immunoSEQ v3.0 at survey level. Produced via immunoSEQ multiplex PCR; TCRdb's table is partial and in-frame only. Of approximately 25,000 clones listed, about 86% are singletons. Germline assignment: CDR1 SGHAT and CDR2 FQNNGV. V dropped 2 bases and J dropped 2; count of bases not matched to a gene: 5. This CDR3 is 15 amino acids long. Study observations and caveats: Collection of the blood took place between the mid-2000s and the late 2010s. The ART regimens in use then may have been less effective than current ones. Participants lacked recorded data on ART adherence, viral resistance or therapy changes.

Concerning this clone itself: Antigen: not known.

The source of this sequence is a man aged 50-59 years with HIV. The sequenced sample was unsorted PBMCs, obtained 1.2 years after starting antiretroviral therapy. This chain links TRBV11-2 with TRBJ1-1; TRBD1 matches at 7 bases. In DNA, the CDR3 is TGTGCCAGCAGCTTACGGAGGGGGCAAAACACTGAAGCTTTCTTT. Translated, it gives CASSLRRGQNTEAFF. The full variable domain, with the rest looked up from reference TRBV11-2 and TRBJ1-1, is EAGVAQSPRYKIIEKRQSVAFWCNPISGHATLYWYQQILGQGPKLLIQFQNNGVVDDSQLPKDRFSAERLKGVDSTLKIQPAKLEDSAVYLCASSLRRGQNTEAFFGQGTRLTVV.